This TCR beta chain was captured in a study of blood T cell repertoires in COVID-19. Study background: Samples taken during acute and convalescent COVID-19 were collected in the United States, Italy and Spain. PBMCs, B-cell-depleted T cells, or T cells provided the cDNA or gDNA that made up the material.

The CDR3 spans 12 residues. V dropped 4 bases and J dropped 3 bases, with 6 bases sitting between them. Looked up from germline, CDR1 is SGHDN and CDR2 is FVKESK. Study processing details: The authors estimated nucleated cell counts from reference gene primer amplification. Assay: immunoSEQ multiplex PCR; the TCRdb copy retains only in-frame clones and omits some. The DNA was the basis for D and trimming; V, J and clone size are from that table. Of about 34,000 clones detected, roughly four fifths appear once; the ten largest clones hold around 15%. V and J are TRBV14 and TRBJ1-1; D uncertain. The clonotype comes from a human donor in a cohort sampled during active COVID-19. Sequencing used peripheral blood. The CDR3 protein is CASSLQHTEAFF. Written as DNA, the CDR3 is TGTGCCAGCAGCCTACAGCACACTGAAGCTTTCTTT.